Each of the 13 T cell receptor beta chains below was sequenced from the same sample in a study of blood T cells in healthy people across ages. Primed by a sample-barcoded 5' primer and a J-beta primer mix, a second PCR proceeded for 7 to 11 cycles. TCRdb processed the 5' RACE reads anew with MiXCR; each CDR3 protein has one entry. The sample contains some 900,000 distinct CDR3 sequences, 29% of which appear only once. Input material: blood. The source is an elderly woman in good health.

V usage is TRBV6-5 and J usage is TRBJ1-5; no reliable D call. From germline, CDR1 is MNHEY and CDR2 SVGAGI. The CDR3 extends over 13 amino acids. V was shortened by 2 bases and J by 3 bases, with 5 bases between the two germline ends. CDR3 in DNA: TGTGCCAGCAGTTACGGAGCCAATCAGCCCCAGCATTTT. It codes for CASSYGANQPQHF.

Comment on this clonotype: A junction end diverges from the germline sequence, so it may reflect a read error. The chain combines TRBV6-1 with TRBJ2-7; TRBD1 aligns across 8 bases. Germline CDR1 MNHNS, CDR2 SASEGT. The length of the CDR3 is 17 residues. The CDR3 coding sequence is TGTGCCAGCAGTGAAAGAGGGACAGGATCGAGCTCCTGCGAGCAGTACTTC. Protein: CASSERGTGSSSCEQYF.

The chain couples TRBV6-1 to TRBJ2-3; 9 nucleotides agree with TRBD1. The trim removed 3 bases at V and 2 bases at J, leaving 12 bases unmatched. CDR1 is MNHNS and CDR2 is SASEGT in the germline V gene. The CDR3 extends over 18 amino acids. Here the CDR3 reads CASSDNLYGQGITDTQYF. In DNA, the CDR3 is TGTGCCAGCAGTGATAACTTATATGGACAGGGGATCACAGATACGCAGTATTTT.

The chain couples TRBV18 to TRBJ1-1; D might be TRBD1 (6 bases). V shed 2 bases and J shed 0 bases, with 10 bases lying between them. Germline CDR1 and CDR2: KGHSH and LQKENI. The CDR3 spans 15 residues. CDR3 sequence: CASSPTGQVNTEAFF. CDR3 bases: TGTGCCAGCTCACCAACGGGACAAGTGAACACTGAAGCTTTCTTT. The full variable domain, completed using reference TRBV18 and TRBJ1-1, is NAGVMQNPRHLVRRRGQEARLRCSPMKGHSHVYWYRQLPEEGLKFMVYLQKENIIDESGMPKERFSAEFPKEGPSILRIQQVVRGDSAAYFCASSPTGQVNTEAFFGQGTRLTVV.

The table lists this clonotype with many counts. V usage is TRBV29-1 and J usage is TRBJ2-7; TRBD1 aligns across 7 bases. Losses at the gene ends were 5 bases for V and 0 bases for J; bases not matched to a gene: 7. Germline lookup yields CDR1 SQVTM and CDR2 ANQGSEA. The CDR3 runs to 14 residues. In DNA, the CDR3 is TGCAGCGTTTTCACGGGACAGAACTCCTACGAGCAGTACTTC. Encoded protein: CSVFTGQNSYEQYF.

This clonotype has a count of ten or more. The CDR3 DNA reads as TGTGCCAGCAGTTTAGTATCTAACAGACTCTTAAATCAGCCCCAGCATTTT. Protein: CASSLVSNRLLNQPQHF. The chain carries TRBV12-3 or TRBV12-4 and TRBJ1-5; D uncertain. The germline V and J ends were trimmed by 1 base and 4 bases, with 17 bases remaining between them. This CDR3 contains 17 residues.

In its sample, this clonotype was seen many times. The CDR3 DNA follows: TGTGCCAGCAGCCAAGATCGCTGGGCCGGAATCCAAGAGACCCAGTACTTC. This codes for CASSQDRWAGIQETQYF. The V and J genes are TRBV3-1 and TRBJ2-5; D unresolved. Looked up from germline, CDR1 is LGHDT and CDR2 is YNNKEL (reference sequence). V was trimmed by 0 bases and J by 1 base, leaving 15 bases between them. The CDR3 runs to 17 residues.

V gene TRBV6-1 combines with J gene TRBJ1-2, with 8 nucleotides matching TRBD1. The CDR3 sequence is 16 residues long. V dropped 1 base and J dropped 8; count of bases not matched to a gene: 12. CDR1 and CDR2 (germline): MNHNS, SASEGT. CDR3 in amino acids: CASSEDLRGLAGGYTF. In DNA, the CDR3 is TGTGCCAGCAGTGAAGACCTCAGGGGGCTCGCAGGCGGCTACACCTTC.

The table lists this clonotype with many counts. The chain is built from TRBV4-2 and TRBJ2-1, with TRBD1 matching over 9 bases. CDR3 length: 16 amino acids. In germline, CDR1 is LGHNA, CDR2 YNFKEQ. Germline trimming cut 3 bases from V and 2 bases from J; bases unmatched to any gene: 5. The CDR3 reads CASSQEGDRAYNEQFF. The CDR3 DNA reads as TGTGCCAGCAGCCAGGAGGGGGACAGGGCCTACAATGAGCAGTTCTTC.

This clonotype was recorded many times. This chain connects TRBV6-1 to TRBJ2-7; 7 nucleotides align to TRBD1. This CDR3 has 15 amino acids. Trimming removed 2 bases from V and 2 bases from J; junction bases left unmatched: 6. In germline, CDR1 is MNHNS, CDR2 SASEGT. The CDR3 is CASSERDRVAYEQYF. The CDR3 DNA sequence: TGTGCCAGCAGTGAACGGGACAGAGTGGCCTACGAGCAGTACTTC.

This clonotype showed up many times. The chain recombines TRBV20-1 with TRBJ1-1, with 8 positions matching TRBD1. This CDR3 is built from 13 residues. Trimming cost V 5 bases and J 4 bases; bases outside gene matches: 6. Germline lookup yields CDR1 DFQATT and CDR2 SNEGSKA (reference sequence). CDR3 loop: CSADLQGGTEAFF. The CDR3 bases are TGCAGTGCTGACCTACAGGGGGGCACTGAAGCTTTCTTT.

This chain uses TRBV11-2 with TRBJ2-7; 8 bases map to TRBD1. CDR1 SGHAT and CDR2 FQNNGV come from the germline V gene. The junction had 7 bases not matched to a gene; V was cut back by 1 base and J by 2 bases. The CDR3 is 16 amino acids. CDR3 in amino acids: CASSLAVTGVPYEQYF. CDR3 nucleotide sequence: TGTGCCAGCAGCTTAGCTGTGACAGGGGTTCCCTACGAGCAGTACTTC.

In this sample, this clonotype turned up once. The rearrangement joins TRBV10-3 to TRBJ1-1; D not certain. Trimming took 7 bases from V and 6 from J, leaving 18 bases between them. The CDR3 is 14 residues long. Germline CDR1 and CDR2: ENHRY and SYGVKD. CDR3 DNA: TGTGCCATCATCAACCGGGCCGGAGTTGCTGAAGCTTTCTTT. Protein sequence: CAIINRAGVAEAFF.